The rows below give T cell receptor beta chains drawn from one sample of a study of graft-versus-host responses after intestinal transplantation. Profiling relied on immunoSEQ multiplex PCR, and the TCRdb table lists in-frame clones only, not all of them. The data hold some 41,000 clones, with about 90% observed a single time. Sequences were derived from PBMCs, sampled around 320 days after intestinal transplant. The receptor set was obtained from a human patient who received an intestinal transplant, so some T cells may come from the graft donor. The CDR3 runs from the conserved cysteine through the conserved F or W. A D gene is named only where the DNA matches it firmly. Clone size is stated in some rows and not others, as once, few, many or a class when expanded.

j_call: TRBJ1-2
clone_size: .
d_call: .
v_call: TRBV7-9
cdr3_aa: CASSSLALGGYTF
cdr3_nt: TGTGCCAGCAGCTCTTTGGCCCTGGGCGGCTACACCTTC

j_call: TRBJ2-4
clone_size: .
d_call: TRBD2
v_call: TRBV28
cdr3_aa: CASSLYGRGVAKNIQYF
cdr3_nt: TGTGCCAGCAGTTTATACGGGAGGGGGGTGGCAAAAAACATTCAGTACTTC

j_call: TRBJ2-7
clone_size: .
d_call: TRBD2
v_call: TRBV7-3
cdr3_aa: CASSLTASGSYEQYF
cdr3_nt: TGTGCCAGCAGCTTAACCGCTAGCGGGAGTTACGAGCAGTACTTC

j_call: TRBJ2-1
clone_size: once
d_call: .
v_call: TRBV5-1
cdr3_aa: CASSFLGHNNEQFF
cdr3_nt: TGCGCCAGCAGCTTCTTAGGACACAACAATGAGCAGTTCTTC

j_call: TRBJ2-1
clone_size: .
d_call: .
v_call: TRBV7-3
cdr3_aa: CASSLTRPLVGGSYNEQFF
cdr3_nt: TGTGCCAGCAGCTTAACGAGGCCACTAGTAGGGGGCTCCTACAATGAGCAGTTCTTC

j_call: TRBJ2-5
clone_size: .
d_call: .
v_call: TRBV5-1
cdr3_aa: CASSPFTPRQETQYF
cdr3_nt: TGCGCCAGCAGCCCGTTCACTCCGCGTCAAGAGACCCAGTACTTC

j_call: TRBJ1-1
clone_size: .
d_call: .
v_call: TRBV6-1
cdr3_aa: CASSVTGQTEAFF
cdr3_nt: TGTGCCAGCAGTGTAACAGGGCAGACTGAAGCTTTCTTT

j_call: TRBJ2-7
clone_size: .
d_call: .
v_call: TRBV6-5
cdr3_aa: CASSYSIGGARFEQYF
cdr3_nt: TGTGCCAGCAGTTACTCGATAGGGGGGGCGCGATTCGAGCAGTACTTC

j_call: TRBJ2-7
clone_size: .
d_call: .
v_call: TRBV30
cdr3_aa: CAWTSVYEQYF
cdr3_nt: TGTGCCTGGACTAGCGTCTACGAGCAGTACTTC

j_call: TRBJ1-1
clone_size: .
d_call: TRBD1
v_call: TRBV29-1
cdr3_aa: CSDPNGDRGRMNTEAFF
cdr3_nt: TGCAGCGACCCAAATGGGGACAGGGGGAGAATGAACACTGAAGCTTTCTTT

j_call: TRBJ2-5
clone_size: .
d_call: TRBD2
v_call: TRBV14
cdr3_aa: CASSLTGTIQETQYF
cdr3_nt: TGTGCCAGCAGCCTTACCGGGACTATCCAAGAGACCCAGTACTTC

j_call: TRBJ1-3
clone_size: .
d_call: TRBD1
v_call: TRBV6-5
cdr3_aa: CASSEGAYSGNTIYF
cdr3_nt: TGTGCCAGCTCCGAGGGGGCATACTCTGGAAACACCATATATTTT

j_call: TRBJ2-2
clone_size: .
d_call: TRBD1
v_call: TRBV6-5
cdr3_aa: CASSSTGTGMDGELFF
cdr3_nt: TGTGCCAGCAGTTCCACCGGGACAGGAATGGACGGGGAGCTGTTTTTT

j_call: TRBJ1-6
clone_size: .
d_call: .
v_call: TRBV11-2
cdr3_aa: CASSFAGNNSPLHF
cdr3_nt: TGTGCCAGCAGCTTTGCCGGGAATAATTCACCCCTCCACTTT

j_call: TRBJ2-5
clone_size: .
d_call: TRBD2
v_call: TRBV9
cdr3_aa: CASSVLAGDETQYF
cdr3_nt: TGTGCCAGCAGCGTACTAGCGGGAGACGAGACCCAGTACTTC

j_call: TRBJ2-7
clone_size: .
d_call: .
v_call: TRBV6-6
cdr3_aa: CASSLGQTISYEQYF
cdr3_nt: TGTGCCAGCAGTCTTGGACAGACCATCTCCTACGAGCAGTACTTC

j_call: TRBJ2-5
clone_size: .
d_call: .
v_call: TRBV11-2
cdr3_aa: CASSLRRGGETQYF
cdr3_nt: TGTGCCAGCAGCTTACGGCGGGGTGGTGAGACCCAGTACTTC

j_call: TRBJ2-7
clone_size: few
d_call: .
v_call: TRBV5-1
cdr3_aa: CASSYSSPPEYEQYF
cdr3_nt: TGCGCCAGCAGCTATAGCAGTCCGCCAGAATACGAGCAGTACTTC

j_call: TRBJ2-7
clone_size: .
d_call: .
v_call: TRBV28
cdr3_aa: CASSTQGYEQYF
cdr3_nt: TGTGCCAGCAGCACCCAGGGGTACGAGCAGTACTTC

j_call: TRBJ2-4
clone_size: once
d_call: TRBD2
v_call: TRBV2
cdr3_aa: CASSVGGKNIQYF
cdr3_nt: TGTGCCAGCAGTGTGGGGGGGAAAAACATTCAGTACTTC